This T cell receptor beta chain stems from a study of T-cell reconstitution after alpha-beta-depleted transplantation in children. Findings and limits, study-wide: T-cell counts and diversity were attributed mostly to newly produced T cells one year after transplant.

This sample's TCRbeta library carried unique molecular identifier barcodes. TCRdb passed the PCR reads through MiXCR, listing each CDR3 protein once. The table includes approximately 170,000 distinct CDR3 sequences, 8.5% to 14% detected once. Of note for this clonotype: What it binds is unknown.

The CDR3 is 19 amino acids. The germline gives CDR1 MNHEY, CDR2 SMNVEV (reference sequence). J lost 4 bases, V lost 1 base, and 14 bases had no gene match. This TCR derives from a boy younger than 10 with acute myeloid leukemia, due to receive a stem cell transplant. The chain links TRBV27 to TRBJ2-1; TRBD1 agrees at 9 bases. The sample in question was PBMCs, obtained before TCRalphabeta/CD19-depleted stem cell transplant. CDR3 bases: TGTGCCAGCAGTTTATGGGTAGGGACAGGGAGGTTTTTGTACAATGAGCAGTTCTTC. Translating gives CASSLWVGTGRFLYNEQFF.